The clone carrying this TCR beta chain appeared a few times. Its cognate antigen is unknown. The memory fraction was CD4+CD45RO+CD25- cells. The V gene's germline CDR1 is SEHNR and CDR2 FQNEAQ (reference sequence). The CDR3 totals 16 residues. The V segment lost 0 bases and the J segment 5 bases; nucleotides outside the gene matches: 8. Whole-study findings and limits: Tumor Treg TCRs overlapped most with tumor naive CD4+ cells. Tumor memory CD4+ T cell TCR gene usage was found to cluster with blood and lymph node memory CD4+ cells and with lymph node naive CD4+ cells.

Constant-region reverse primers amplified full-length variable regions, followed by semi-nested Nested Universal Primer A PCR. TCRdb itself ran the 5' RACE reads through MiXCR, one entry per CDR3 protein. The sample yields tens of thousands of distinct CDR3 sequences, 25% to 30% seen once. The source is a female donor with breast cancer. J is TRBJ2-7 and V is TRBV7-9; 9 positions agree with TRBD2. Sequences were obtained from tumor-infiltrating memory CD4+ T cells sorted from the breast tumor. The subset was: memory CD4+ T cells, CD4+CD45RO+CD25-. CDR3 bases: TGTGCCAGCAGCTTAGCGCGGGCTAGCGGGACCCACGAGCAGTACTTC. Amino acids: CASSLARASGTHEQYF.